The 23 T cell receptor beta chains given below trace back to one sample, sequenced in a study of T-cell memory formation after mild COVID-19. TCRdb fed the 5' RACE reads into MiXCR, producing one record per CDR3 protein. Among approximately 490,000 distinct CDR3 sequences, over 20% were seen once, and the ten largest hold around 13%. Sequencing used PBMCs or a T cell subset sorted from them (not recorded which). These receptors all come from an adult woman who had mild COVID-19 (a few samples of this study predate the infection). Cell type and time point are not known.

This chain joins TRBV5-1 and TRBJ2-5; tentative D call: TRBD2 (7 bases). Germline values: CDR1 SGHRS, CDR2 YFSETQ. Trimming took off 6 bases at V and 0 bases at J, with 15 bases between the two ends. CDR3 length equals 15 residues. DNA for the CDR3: TGCGCCAGCAAAGGGGGGGACCTGTACCAAGAGACCCAGTACTTC. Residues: CASKGGDLYQETQYF.

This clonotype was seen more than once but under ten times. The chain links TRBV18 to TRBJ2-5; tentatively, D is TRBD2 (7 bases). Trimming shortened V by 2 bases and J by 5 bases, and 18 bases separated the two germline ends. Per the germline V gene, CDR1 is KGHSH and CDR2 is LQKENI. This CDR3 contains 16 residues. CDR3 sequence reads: CASSPSAGAARETQYF. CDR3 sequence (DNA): TGTGCCAGCTCACCATCGGCGGGGGCCGCGCGGGAGACCCAGTACTTC.

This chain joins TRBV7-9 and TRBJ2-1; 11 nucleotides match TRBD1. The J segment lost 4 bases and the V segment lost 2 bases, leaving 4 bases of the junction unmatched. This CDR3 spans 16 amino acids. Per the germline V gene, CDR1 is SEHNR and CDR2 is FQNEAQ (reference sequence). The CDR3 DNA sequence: TGTGCCAGCAGCTTACGTGGGACAGGGGGTTACAATGAGCAGTTCTTC. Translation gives CASSLRGTGGYNEQFF.

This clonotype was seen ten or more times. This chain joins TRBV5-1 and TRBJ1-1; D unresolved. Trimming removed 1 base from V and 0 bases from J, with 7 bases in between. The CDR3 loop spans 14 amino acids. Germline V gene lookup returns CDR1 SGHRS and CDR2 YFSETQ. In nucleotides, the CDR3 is TGCGCCAGCAGCTTGACTCAGGTGAACACTGAAGCTTTCTTT. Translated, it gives CASSLTQVNTEAFF.

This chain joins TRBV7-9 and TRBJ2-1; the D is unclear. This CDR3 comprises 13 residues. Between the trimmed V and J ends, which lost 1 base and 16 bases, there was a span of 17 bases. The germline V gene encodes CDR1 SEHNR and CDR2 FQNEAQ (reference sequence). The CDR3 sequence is CASSLGGPDTDFF. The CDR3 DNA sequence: TGTGCCAGCAGCTTAGGCGGTCCCGATACGGACTTCTTC.

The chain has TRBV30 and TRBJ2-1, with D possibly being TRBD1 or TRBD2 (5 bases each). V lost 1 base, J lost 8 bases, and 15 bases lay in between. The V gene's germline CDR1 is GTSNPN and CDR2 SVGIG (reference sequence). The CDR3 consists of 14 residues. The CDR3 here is CAWSGGRPTDEQFF. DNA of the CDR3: TGTGCCTGGAGTGGGGGACGCCCTACCGATGAGCAGTTCTTC.

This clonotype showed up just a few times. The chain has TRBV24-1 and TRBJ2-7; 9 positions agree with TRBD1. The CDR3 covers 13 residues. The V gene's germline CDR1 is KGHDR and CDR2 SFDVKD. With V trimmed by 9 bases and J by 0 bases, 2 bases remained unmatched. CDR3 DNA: TGTGCCACCGGACAGGGGAGCTCCTACGAGCAGTACTTC. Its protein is CATGQGSSYEQYF.

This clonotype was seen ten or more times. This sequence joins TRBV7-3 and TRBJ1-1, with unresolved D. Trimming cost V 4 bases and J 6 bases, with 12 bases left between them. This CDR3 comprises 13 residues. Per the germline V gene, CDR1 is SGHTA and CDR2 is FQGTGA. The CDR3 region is CASSSDGLSEAFF. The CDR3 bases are TGTGCCAGCAGCTCCGACGGACTCTCTGAAGCTTTCTTT.

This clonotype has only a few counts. The CDR3 DNA follows: TGTGCCAGCAGCGCACCCGGGACAGGGGCCGGGTACAATGAGCAGTTCTTC. It encodes CASSAPGTGAGYNEQFF. The chain recombines TRBV7-8 with TRBJ2-1; TRBD1 matches 10 bases. The CDR3 length is 17 residues. After removal of 5 bases from V and 4 bases from J, the junction contained 11 bases not matched to a gene. The V gene's germline CDR1 is SGHVS and CDR2 FQNEAQ.

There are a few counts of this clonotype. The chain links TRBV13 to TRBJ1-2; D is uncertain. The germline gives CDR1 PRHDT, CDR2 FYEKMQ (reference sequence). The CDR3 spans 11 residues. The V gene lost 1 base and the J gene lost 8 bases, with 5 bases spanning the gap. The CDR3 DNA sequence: TGTGCCAGCAGCTTAGCGGAGGGCTACACCTTC. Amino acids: CASSLAEGYTF.

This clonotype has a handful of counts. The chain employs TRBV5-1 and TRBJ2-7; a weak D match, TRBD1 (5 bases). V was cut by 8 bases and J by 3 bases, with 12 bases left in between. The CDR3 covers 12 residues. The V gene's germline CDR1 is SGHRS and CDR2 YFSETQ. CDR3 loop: CARSIRGYEQYF. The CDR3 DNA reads TGCGCCAGGTCTATAAGGGGCTACGAGCAGTACTTC. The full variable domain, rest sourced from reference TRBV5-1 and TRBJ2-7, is KAGVTQTPRYLIKTRGQQVTLSCSPISGHRSVSWYQQTPGQGLQFLFEYFSETQRNKGNFPGRFSGRQFSNSRSEMNVSTLELGDSALYLCARSIRGYEQYFGPGTRLTVT.

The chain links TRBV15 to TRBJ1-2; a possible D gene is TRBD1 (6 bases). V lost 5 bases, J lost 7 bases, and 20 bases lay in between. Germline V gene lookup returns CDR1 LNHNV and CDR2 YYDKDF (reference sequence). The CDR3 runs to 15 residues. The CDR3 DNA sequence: TGTGCCACCAGCTGGGATGACAGGCTTGGCGCTGGCTACACCTTC. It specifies CATSWDDRLGAGYTF.

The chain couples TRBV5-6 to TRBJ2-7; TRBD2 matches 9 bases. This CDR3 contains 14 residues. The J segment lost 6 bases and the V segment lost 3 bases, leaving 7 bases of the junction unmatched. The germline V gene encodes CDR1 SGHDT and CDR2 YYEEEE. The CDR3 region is CASSSLSGGSEQYF. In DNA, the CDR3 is TGTGCCAGCAGCTCTCTTAGCGGGGGTAGCGAGCAGTACTTC. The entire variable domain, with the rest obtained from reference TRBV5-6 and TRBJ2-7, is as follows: DAGVTQSPTHLIKTRGQQVTLRCSPKSGHDTVSWYQQALGQGPQFIFQYYEEEERQRGNFPDRFSGHQFPNYSSELNVNALLLGDSALYLCASSSLSGGSEQYFGPGTRLTVT.

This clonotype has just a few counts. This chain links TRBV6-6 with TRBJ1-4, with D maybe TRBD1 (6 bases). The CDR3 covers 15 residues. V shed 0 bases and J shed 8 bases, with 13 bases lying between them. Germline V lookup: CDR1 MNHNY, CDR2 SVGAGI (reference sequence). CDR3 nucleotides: TGTGCCAGCAGTTACTCGGGGGCTTCAAGCGAAAAACTGTTTTTT. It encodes CASSYSGASSEKLFF.

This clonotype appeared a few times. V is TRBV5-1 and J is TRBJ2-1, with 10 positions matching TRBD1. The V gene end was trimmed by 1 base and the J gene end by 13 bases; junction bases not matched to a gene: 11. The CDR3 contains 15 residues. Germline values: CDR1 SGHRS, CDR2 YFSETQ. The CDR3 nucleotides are TGCGCCAGCAGCTTGAGACAGGGGGCGTTCTTTATTCAGTTCTTC. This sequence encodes CASSLRQGAFFIQFF.

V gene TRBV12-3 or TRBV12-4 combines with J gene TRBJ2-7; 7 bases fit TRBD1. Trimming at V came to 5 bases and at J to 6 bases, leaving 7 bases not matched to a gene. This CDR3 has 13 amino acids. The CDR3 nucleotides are TGTGCCAGCAGTCCCTTCCGACAGGGCGAGCAGTACTTC. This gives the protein CASSPFRQGEQYF.

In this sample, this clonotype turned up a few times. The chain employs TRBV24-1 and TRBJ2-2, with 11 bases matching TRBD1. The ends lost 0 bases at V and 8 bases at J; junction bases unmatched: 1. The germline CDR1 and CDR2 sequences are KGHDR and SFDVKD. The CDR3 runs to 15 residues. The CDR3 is CATSDLGQGAGELFF. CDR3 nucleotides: TGTGCCACCAGTGATTTGGGACAGGGGGCTGGGGAGCTGTTTTTT.

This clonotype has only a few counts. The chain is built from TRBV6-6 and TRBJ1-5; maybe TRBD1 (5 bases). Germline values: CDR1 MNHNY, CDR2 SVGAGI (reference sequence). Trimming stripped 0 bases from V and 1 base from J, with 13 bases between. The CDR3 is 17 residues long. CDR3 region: CASSYSTGPHSNQPQHF. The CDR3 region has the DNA TGTGCCAGCAGTTACTCTACGGGACCCCACAGCAATCAGCCCCAGCATTTT.

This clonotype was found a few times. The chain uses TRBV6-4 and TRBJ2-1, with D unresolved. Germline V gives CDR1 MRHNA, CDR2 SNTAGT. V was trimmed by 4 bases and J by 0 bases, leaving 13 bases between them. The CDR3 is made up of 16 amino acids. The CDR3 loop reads CASSVYEVGSYNEQFF. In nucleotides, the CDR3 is TGTGCCAGCAGTGTCTATGAGGTCGGCTCCTACAATGAGCAGTTCTTC.

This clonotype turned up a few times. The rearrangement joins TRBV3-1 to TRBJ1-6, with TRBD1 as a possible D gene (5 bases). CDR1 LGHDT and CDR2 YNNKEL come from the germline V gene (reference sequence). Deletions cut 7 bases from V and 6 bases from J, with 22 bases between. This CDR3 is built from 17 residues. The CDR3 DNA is TGTGCCAGCATCCCAGGCCTGGGGCTCGGGGGTAATTCACCCCTCCACTTT. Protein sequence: CASIPGLGLGGNSPLHF.

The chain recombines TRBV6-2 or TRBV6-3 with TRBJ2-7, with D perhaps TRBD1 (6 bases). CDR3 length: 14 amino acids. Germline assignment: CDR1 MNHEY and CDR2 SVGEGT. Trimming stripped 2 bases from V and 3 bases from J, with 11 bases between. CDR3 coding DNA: TGTGCCAGCAGTTACACCGCAGGGGACTACGAGCAGTACTTC. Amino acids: CASSYTAGDYEQYF.

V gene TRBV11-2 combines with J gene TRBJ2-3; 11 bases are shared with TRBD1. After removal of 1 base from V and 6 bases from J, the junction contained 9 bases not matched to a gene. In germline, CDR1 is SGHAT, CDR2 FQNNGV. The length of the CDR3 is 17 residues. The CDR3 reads CASSLGVGQGAMDTQYF. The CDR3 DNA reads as TGTGCCAGCAGCTTAGGAGTAGGACAGGGGGCGATGGATACGCAGTATTTT.

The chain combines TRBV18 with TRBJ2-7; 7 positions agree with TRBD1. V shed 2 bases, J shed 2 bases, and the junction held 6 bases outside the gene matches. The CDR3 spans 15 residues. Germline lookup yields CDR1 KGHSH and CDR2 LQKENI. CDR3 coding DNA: TGTGCCAGCTCACCATCGGGACAGCAGACCTACGAGCAGTACTTC. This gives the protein CASSPSGQQTYEQYF.